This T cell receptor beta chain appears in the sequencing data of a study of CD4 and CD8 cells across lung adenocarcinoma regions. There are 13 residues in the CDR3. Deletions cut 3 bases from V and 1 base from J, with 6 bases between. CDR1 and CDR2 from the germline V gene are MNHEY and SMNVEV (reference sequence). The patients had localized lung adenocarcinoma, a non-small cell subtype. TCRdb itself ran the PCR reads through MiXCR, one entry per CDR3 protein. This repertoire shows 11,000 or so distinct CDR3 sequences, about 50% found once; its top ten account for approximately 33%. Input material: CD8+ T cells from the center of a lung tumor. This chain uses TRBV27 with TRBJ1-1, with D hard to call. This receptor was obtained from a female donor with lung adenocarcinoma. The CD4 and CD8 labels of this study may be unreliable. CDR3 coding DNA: TGTGCCAGCAGTTTGGCGGGGAACACTGAAGCTTTCTTT. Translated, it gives CASSLAGNTEAFF.